This T cell receptor beta chain is from a study of post-analysis software for immune sequencing data (dated by TCRdb to 2015 to 2017). Background for the entire study: The recorded disease courses included relapsing-remitting, secondary progressive and progressive-relapsing multiple sclerosis, and some patients had no subtype annotation. The patient repertoires were compared against roughly 12 previously published healthy control repertoires obtained from donors aged 6 to 25 years. A subset of samples was prepared in parallel using single-end sample barcoding, then pooled and co-amplified after Illumina adapter ligation.

Reading from cysteine to phenylalanine, the CDR3 counts 15 amino acids. Only CDR3 DNA is held: 45 bases, read in frame from base 1. As encoded in the germline V gene, CDR1 is SGDLS while CDR2 is YYNGEE. V and J lose 4 bases and 0 bases, and a span of 14 bases separates them. Receptor amplification or capture employed PCR. Sequencing was performed on an Illumina HiSeq 2500. Unique molecular identifiers were incorporated into TCR beta cDNA libraries to reduce PCR and sequencing biases. Approximately 500,000 cDNA molecules were obtained per 1 to 10 million input T cells, so each molecule approximated one T cell. The patient libraries were prepared and sequenced using the same protocol as the earlier healthy control dataset. Samples belonging to the same batch were prepared together, multiplexed and sequenced on a shared HiSeq lane. In the paper's pipeline: MIGEC was used to process the raw barcoded reads, and molecular identifier groups with only a single read were discarded before consensus assembly and CDR3 extraction. Clonotype tables were post-analysed with VDJtools, and diversity was normalized by down-sampling all datasets to the smallest sample size. In repertoire overlap clustering, CDR3 amino acid sequences, but not nucleotide sequences, were matched to correct batch-related cross-sample contamination. TCRdb reprocessed the public reads (quality trimming at Q25 with fastp, clone calling with MiXCR) and kept in-frame beta chains. Each entry is one CDR3 protein sequence, shown with its most common DNA and genes. TCRdb's processing, not the authors' own work, is the source of the V and J calls. The sample table shows roughly 150,000 distinct CDR3 sequences, and about 36% are seen once. The ten biggest clones cover about 26% of the sample.

This clonotype came up a few times. This clone's antigen is unknown. No much larger clonotype is one base removed from it; base qualities were not supplied. Interpreted using the paper, the time point label stands for: second blood draw from one MS patient after hematopoietic stem cell transplantation. To demonstrate the VDJtools post-analysis software, the study profiled TCR beta repertoires from the peripheral blood of about a dozen young patients with multiple sclerosis. The multiple sclerosis patients were children and adolescents ranging in age from roughly 6 to 15 years. The study at large found these results: The control group was slightly older than the multiple sclerosis patient group. Strong co-clustering of samples prepared in the same batch was shown by direct clustering with F measure, prompting a batch-effect correction. A handful of TRBV segments, including TRBV5-6, TRBV5-1 and TRBV20-1, were significantly more frequent in patients than controls. Compared with controls, multiple sclerosis patients had significantly lower normalized Chao1 diversity, a finding suggesting substantial peripheral T-cell clonal expansion.

The sequencing used blood, collected after autologous hematopoietic stem cell transplantation. The chain uses TRBV9 and TRBJ2-7, with no reliable assignment of the D segment. The clonotype originates from a girl aged 5-17 years with multiple sclerosis. Donor details come from another sample of the same person, matched by shared clones. The CDR3 protein is CASSPQQWGSYEQYF. The DNA sequence reads TGTGCCAGCAGCCCTCAGCAGTGGGGCTCCTACGAGCAGTACTTC.